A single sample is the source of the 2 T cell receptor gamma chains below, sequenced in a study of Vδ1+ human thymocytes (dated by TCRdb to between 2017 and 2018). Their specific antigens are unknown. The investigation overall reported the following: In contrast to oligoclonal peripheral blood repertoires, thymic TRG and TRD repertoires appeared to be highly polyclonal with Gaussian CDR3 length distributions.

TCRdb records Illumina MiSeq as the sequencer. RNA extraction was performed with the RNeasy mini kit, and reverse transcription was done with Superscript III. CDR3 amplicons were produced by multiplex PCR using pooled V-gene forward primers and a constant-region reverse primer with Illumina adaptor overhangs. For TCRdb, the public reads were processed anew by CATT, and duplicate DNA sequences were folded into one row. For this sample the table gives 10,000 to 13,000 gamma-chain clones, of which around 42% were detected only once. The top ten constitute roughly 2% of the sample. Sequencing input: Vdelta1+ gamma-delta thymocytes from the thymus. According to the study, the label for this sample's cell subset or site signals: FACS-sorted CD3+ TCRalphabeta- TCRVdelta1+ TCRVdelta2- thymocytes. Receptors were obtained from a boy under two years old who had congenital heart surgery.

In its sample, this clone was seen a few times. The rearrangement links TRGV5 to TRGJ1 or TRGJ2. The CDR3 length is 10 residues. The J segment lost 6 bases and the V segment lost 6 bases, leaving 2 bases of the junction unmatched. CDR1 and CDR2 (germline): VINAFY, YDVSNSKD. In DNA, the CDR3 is TGTGCCACCTGGAGTTATAAGAAACTCTTT. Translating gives CATWSYKKLF.

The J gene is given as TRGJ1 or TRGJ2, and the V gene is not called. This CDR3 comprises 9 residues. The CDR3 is CATFLMELF. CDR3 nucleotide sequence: TGTGCCACCTTTCTTATGGAACTCTTT.